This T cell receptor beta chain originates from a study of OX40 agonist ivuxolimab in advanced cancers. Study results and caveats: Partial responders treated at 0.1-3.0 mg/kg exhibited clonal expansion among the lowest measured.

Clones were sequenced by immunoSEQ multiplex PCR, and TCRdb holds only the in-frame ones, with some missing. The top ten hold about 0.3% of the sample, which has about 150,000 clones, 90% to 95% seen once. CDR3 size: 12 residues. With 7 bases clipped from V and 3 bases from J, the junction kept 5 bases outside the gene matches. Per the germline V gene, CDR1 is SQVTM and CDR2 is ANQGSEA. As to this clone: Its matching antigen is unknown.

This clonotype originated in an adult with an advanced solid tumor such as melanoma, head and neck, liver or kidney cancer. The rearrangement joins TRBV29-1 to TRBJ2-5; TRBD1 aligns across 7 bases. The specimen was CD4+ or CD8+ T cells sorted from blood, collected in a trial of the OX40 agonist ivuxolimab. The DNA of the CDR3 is TGCAGCGCACAGGGGCGAGAAGAGACCCAGTACTTC. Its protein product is CSAQGREETQYF.